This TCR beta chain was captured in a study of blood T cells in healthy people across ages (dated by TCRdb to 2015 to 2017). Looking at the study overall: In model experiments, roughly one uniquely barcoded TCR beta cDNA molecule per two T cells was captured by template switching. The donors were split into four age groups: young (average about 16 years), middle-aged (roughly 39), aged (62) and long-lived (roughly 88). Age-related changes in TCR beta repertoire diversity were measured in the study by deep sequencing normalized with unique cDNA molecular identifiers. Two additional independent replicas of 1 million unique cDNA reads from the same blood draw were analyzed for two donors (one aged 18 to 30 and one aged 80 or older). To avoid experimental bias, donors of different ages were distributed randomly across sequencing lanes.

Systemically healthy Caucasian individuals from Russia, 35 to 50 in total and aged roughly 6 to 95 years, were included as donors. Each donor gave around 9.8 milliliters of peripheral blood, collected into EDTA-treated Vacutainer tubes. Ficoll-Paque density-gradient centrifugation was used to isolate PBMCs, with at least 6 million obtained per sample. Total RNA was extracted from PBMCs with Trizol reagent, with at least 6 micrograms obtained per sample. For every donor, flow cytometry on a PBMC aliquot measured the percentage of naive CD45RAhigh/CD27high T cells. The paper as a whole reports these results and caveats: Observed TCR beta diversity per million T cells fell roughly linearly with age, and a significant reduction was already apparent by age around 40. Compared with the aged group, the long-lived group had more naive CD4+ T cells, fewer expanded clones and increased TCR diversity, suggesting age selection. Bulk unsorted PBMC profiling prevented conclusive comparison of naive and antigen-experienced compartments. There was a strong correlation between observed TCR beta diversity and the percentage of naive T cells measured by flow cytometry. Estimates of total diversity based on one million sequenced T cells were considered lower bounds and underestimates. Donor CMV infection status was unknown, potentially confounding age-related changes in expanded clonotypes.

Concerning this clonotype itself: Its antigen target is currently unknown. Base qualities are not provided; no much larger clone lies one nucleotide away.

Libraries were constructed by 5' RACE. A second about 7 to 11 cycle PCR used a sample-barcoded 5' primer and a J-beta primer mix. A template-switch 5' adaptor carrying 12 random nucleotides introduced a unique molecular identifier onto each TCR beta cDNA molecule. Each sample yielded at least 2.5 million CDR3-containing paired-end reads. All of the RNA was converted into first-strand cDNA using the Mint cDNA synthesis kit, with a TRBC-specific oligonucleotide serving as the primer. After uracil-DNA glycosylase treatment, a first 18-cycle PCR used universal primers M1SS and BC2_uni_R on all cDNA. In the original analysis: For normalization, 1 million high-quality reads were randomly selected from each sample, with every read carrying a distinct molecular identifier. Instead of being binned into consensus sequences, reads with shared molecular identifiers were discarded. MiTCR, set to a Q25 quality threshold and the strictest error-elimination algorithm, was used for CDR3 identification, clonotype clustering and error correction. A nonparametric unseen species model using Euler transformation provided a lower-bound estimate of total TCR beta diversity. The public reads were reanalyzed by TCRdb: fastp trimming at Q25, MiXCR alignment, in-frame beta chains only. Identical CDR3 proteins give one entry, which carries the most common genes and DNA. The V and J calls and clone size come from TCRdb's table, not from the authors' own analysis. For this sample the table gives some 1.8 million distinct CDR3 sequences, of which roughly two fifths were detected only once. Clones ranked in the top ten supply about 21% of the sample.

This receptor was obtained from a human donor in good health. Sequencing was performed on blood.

The CDR3 region has the sequence CSARDPRPTAGGINGETQYF. The DNA reads as follows: TGCAGTGCTAGAGATCCCCGTCCAACAGCGGGGGGCATTAATGGAGAGACCCAGTACTTC. The chain is made from TRBV20-1 and TRBJ2-5; 9 central bases correspond to TRBD2. Trimming removed 0 bases from V and 4 bases from J; the gene matches leave 21 bases unexplained. Including cysteine and phenylalanine, the CDR3 has 20 amino acids. Only the CDR3 DNA is retained, 60 bases long and in frame from the first base. The germline V gene (reference sequence) gives CDR1 as DFQATT and CDR2 as SNEGSKA.